In this sample, the clone carrying this TCR beta chain turned up many times. The data were obtained in a study of T-cell reconstitution after alpha-beta-depleted transplantation in children. Trimming took off 5 bases at V and 4 bases at J, with 9 bases between the two ends. The CDR3 length is 12 residues. Germline CDR1 and CDR2: LGHNA and YNFKEQ. Unique molecular identifiers were incorporated during preparation of the TCRbeta library. Each CDR3 protein gets one entry after TCRdb re-called the PCR reads with MiXCR. The data contain 70,000 to 95,000 distinct CDR3 sequences, more than 9% of them singletons.

The chain links TRBV4-2 to TRBJ2-7; D unclear. The material sequenced was PBMCs from the stem cell graft donor, taken from the stem cell graft. The clonotype originates from a human donor who donated a stem cell graft to a child with inherited bone marrow failure. CDR3 residues: CASSEDGYEQYF. For the CDR3, the DNA is TGTGCCAGCAGCGAGGACGGTTACGAGCAGTACTTC.